These 6 T cell receptor beta chains were sequenced from one sample in a study of cytomegalovirus exposure and HLA in healthy donors. The study ran its PCR with 60 Vbeta and 13 Jbeta primers. Method: immunoSEQ multiplex PCR; TCRdb's copy keeps in-frame clones and lacks some. The sample records approximately 110,000 clones, around 77% being singletons. The sample taken for sequencing was PBMCs. Receptor source: a woman under 40 in good health and CMV-seropositive.

The V and J genes are TRBV6-5 and TRBJ2-1, with 8 bases identical to TRBD2. V trimming: 6 bases; J trimming: 3 bases; junction bases outside the gene matches: 7. Germline V gene data show CDR1 as MNHEY and CDR2 as SVGAGI. This CDR3 has 15 amino acids. The CDR3, as DNA: TGTGCCAGCAGCCCCGGACTAGCAGGCTACAATGAGCAGTTCTTC. It translates to CASSPGLAGYNEQFF.

The chain has TRBV11-2 and TRBJ1-1, with 7 bases fitting TRBD1. With V trimmed by 5 bases and J by 1 base, 4 bases remained unmatched. Looked up from germline, CDR1 is SGHAT and CDR2 is FQNNGV. This CDR3 is built from 14 residues. The CDR3 sequence is CASSHSGGNTEAFF. CDR3 DNA: TGTGCCAGCAGCCACTCAGGGGGGAACACTGAAGCTTTCTTT.

The chain joins TRBV9 to TRBJ2-3, with a tentative D call TRBD2 (6 bases). V lost 4 bases and J lost 4, with 16 bases in between. Per the germline V gene, CDR1 is SGDLS and CDR2 is YYNGEE. The CDR3 extends over 15 amino acids. CDR3 nucleotides: TGTGCCAGCAGCTCACAGAATCCGGGGGCAGATACGCAGTATTTT. This encodes CASSSQNPGADTQYF.

The chain is built from TRBV9 and TRBJ2-3; 11 bases are a match to TRBD2. Germline CDR1 and CDR2: SGDLS and YYNGEE. V lost 4 bases to trimming and J lost 5 bases; unmatched junction nucleotides: 6. This CDR3 has 15 amino acids. Here the CDR3 reads CASSHVAGGIDTQYF. Written as DNA, the CDR3 is TGTGCCAGCAGCCATGTAGCGGGGGGGATAGATACGCAGTATTTT.

V and J are TRBV5-1 and TRBJ2-3; D is perhaps TRBD1 (5 bases). V lost 2 bases and J 4 bases, leaving 8 bases between the germline ends. CDR3 size: 13 residues. Germline CDR1 reads SGHRS; CDR2 reads YFSETQ. The DNA of the CDR3 is TGCGCCAGCAGCTTTCAGGGTGCAGATACGCAGTATTTT. Its translation is CASSFQGADTQYF.

The V and J genes are TRBV9 and TRBJ2-7; a weak D match, TRBD1 (5 bases). In germline, CDR1 is SGDLS, CDR2 YYNGEE. The CDR3 runs 15 residues. The V and J ends lost 3 bases and 2 bases respectively, with 15 bases between them. This CDR3 reads CASSAQDGPTYEQYF. The CDR3, as DNA: TGTGCCAGCAGCGCACAGGACGGGCCCACCTACGAGCAGTACTTC.